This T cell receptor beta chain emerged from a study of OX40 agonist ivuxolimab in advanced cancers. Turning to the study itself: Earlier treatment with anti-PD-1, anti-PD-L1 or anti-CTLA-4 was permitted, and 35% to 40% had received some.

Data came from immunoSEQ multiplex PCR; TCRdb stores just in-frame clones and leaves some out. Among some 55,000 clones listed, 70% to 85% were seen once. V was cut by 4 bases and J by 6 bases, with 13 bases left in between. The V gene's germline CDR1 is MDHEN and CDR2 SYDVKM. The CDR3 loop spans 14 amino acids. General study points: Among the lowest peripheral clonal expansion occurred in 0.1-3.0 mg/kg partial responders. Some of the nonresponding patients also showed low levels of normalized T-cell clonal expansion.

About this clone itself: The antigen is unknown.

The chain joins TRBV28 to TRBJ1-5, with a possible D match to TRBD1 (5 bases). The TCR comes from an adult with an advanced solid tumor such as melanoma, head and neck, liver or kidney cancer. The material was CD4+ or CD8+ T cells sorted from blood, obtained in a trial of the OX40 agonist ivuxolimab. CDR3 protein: CASSSPLRGQPQHF. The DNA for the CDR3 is TGTGCCAGCAGTTCTCCCCTTAGGGGTCAGCCCCAGCATTTT.